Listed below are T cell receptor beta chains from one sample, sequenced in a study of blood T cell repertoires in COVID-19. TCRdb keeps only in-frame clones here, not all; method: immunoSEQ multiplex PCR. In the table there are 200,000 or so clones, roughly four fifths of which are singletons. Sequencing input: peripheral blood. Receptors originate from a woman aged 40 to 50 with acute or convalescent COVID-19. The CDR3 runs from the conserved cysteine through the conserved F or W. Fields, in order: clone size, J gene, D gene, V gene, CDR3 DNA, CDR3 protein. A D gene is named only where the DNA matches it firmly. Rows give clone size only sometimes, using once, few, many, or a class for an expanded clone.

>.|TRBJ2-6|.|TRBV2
TGTGCCAGCAGTGTGGGCCAGGCTGGGGCCAACGTCCTGACTTTC
CASSVGQAGANVLTF
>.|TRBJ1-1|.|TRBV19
TGTGTATCGGAGGGAGCAACTGAAGCTTTCTTT
CVSEGATEAFF
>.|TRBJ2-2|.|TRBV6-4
TGTGCCAGCAGTGAAGGCGATGCCAGGCCGAACACCGGGGAGCTGTTTTTT
CASSEGDARPNTGELFF
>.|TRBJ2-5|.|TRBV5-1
TGCGCCAGCAGCGGCCAGCGTGGGGAGACCCAGTACTTC
CASSGQRGETQYF
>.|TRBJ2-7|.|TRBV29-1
TGCAGCGTCGCCCGTCAGGGGTACGAGCAGTACTTC
CSVARQGYEQYF
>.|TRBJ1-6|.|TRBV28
TGTGCCAGCAGTTTATTCCCCGGTTATAATTCACCCCTCCACTTT
CASSLFPGYNSPLHF
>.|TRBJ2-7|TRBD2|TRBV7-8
TGTGCCAGCAGCTTAGCCGGGACTAGCGCGTCCTACGAGCAGTACTTC
CASSLAGTSASYEQYF
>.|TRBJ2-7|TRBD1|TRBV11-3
TGTGCCAGCAGCCTGACAGGGGGCGACGAGCAGTACTTC
CASSLTGGDEQYF
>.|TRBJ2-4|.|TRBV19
TGTGCCAGTAGTATAGATTTGCGAGCCCCGGGCATTCAGTACTTC
CASSIDLRAPGIQYF
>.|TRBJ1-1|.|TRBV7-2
TGTGCCAGCAGCTTGGGGGCGTTTATGAACACTGAAGCTTTCTTT
CASSLGAFMNTEAFF
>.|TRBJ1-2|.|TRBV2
TGTGCCAGCAGTCAGGAGCGGGGCGGGTATGGCTACACCTTC
CASSQERGGYGYTF
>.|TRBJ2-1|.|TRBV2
TGTGCCAGCAGTGACGACTTCACGAGCTCCTACAATGAGCAGTTCTTC
CASSDDFTSSYNEQFF
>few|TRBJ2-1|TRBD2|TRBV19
TGTGCCAGTAACATCGGAGGAGGCAGCGGGGGAAATGAGCAGTTCTTC
CASNIGGGSGGNEQFF
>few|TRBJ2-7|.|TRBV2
TGTGCCAGCAGTGAAGTGCCGGTATACGAGCAGTACTTC
CASSEVPVYEQYF
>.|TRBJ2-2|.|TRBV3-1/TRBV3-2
TGTGCCAGCAGCGGCCTAGGAGGGCGGGGTGGCGGGGAGCTGTTTTTT
CASSGLGGRGGGELFF
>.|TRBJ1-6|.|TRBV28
TGTGCCAGCAGCCCGGGACACTATAATTCACCCCTCCACTTT
CASSPGHYNSPLHF
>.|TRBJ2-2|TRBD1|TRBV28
TGTGCCCGTTCTCAGGGACAGGGAATCTTCGGGGAGCTGTTTTTT
CARSQGQGIFGELFF
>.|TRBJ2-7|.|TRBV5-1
TGCGCCAGCAGCTTGGCAGTTAGGGCAGGGCCCGCCTACGAGCAGTACTTC
CASSLAVRAGPAYEQYF
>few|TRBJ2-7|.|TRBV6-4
TGTGCCAGTGGGACACTATCCTACGAGCAGTACTTC
CASGTLSYEQYF
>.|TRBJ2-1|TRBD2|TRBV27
TGTGCCAGCAGTTTACCCCTACGTGGAGCGGGGATTTACAATGAGCAGTTCTTC
CASSLPLRGAGIYNEQFF
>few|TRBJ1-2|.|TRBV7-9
TGTGCCAGCAGCTTAGCGGGGGCAGGGAAGGATGGCTACACCTTC
CASSLAGAGKDGYTF
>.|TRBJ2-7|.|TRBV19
TGTGCCAGTAGTATCGGGTTCGGGGGATCCGGCGAGCAGTACTTC
CASSIGFGGSGEQYF
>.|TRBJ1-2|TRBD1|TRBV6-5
TGTGCCAGCAGTTGGACAGGGGATGACTATGGCTACACCTTC
CASSWTGDDYGYTF
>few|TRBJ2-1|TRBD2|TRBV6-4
TGTGCCAGCACCAGCGGGAGGAATGAGCAGTTCTTC
CASTSGRNEQFF
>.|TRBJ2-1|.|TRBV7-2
TGTGCCAGCAGCCCGTTGGGTGGGGCGCATGGCAATGAGCAGTTCTTC
CASSPLGGAHGNEQFF
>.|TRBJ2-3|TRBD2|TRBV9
TGTGCCAGCAGCGTAGCGGGAGGGCCCAACTCCGGAGATACGCAGTATTTT
CASSVAGGPNSGDTQYF
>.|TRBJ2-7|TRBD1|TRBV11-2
TGTGCCAGCAGCTCCTCGGGACAGGGGCGCTCCTACGAGCAGTACTTC
CASSSSGQGRSYEQYF
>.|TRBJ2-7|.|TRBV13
TGTGCCAGCAGCTATAGTATGGCGCGGCCCTACGAGCAGTACTTC
CASSYSMARPYEQYF
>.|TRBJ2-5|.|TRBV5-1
TGCGCCAGCAGCTGGACTATCCAAGAGACCCAGTACTTC
CASSWTIQETQYF
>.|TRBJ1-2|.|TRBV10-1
TGCGCCACACCTGACAGACTCGATGGCTACACCTTC
CATPDRLDGYTF
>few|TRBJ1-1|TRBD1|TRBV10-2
TGCGCCAGCAGGGGACAGGTCGATGGTGAAGCTTTCTTT
CASRGQVDGEAFF
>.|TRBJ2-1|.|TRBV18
TGTGCCAGCTCACCGATTCGTACGGGGGGCGGCAATGAGCAGTTCTTC
CASSPIRTGGGNEQFF
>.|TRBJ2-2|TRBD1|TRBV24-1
TGTGCCACAAGACAGGGGCTCACCGGGGAGCTGTTTTTT
CATRQGLTGELFF
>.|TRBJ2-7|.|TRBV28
TGTGCCAGCAGTGCCCGCGGTCCCGAGCAGTACTTC
CASSARGPEQYF
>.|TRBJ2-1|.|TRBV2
TGTGCCAGCAGCCCGTTAGCGAGCTCCTACAATGAGCAGTTCTTC
CASSPLASSYNEQFF
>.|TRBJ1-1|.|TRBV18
TGTGCCAGCTCACCCATCCAGGGTGAAGCTTTCTTT
CASSPIQGEAFF
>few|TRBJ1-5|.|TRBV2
TGTGCCAGCAGGGTAGACGGGGATCAGCCCCAGCATTTT
CASRVDGDQPQHF
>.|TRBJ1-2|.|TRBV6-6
TGTGCCAGCAGCCTGAACTATGGCTACACCTTC
CASSLNYGYTF
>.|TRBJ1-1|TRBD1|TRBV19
TGTGCCAGTAGTATAGCCCGACAGGGGACTGAAGCTTTCTTT
CASSIARQGTEAFF
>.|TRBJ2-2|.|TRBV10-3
TGTGCCATCAGTGGATCAGCGGCAGGTCTAGTCGGGGAGCTGTTTTTT
CAISGSAAGLVGELFF
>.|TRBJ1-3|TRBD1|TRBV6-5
TGTGCCAGCAGTTACTCGAACGCAGGGGGCCTAAACACCATATATTTT
CASSYSNAGGLNTIYF
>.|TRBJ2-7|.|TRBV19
TGTGCCAGTAGCCGATTCGGACAAGAGGACTACGAGCAGTACTTC
CASSRFGQEDYEQYF
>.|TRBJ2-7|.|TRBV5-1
TGCGCCAGCAGCTTGCCGGGTCTCTACGAGCAGTACTTC
CASSLPGLYEQYF
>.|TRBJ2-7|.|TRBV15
TGTGCCACCGCCCAGGGAAGGGTGTACGAGCAGTACTTC
CATAQGRVYEQYF
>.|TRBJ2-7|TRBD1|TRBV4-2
TGTGCCAGCAGCCAAGATGAGACAGGGGGCTCCTACGAGCAGTACTTC
CASSQDETGGSYEQYF
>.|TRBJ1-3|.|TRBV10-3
TGTGCCATCGGAGGTTTTTCCTCTGGAAACACCATATATTTT
CAIGGFSSGNTIYF
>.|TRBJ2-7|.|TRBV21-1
TGTGCCAGCAGGGACAGACAGTGTGAGGACGAGCAGTACTTC
CASRDRQCEDEQYF
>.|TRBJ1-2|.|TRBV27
TGTGCCAGCAGCGGAGGATATGATGGCTACACCTTC
CASSGGYDGYTF
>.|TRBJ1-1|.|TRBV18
TGTGCCAGCTCACCTATGAACACTGAAGCTTTCTTT
CASSPMNTEAFF
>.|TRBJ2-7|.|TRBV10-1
TGCGCCAGCGAATACGCAGTTGGCTACGAGCAGTACTTC
CASEYAVGYEQYF
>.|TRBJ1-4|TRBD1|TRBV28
TGTGCCAGCAGTCTACCGGGACAGGGGGCGACCGGGATTAAACTGTTTTTT
CASSLPGQGATGIKLFF
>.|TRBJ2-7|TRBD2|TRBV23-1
TGCGCCAGCAGTCAATCTCGGTCTAACAGTAGCGGGGACTTC
CASSQSRSNSSGDF
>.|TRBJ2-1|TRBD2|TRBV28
TGTGCCAGCAGACTGGGACTAGCGGGAGTATCCGAGCAGTTCTTC
CASRLGLAGVSEQFF
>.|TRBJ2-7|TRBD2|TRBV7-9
TGTGCCAGCAGCCCCCGGGGTAGCGGGACCTACGAGCAGTACTTC
CASSPRGSGTYEQYF
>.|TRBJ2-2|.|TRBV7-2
TGTGCCAGCAGCACCCACACCTTGAACACCGGGGAGCTGTTTTTT
CASSTHTLNTGELFF